The entry that follows covers one T cell receptor (beta chain) sequence. Here immunoSEQ multiplex PCR was the method, and the copy in TCRdb shows in-frame clones only, minus some. The sample holds just over 650,000 clones, about nine tenths seen once. The sample comes from a study of blood T cell repertoires in COVID-19. The CDR3 consists of 14 residues. V was clipped by 1 base and J by 5 bases; unmatched bases: 2. Germline V gene lookup returns CDR1 LNHDA and CDR2 SQIVND (reference sequence). This TCR was recovered from a woman under 30 with acute or convalescent COVID-19. The sequencing input was peripheral blood. The chain employs TRBV19 and TRBJ1-5, with 7 bases aligning to TRBD1. The CDR3, as DNA: TGTGCCAGTAGTATAGCAACAGGGGATCAGCCCCAGCATTTT. Residues: CASSIATGDQPQHF.